These T cell receptor beta chains were read from a single sample in a study of human T cells and chemical hapten exposure. MiXCR was run by TCRdb on the RACE reads, yielding one entry per CDR3 protein. This sample has under 90,000 distinct CDR3 sequences, with 8.5% found just once. Here the sequenced sample was whole blood, taken in connection with sensitization to the hapten diphenylcyclopropenone (DPC). The receptor set was obtained from a woman between 50 and 59 years old with alopecia areata. Some clones in this sample may be carry-over from other donors' samples. Each CDR3 is given without its conserved first and last residue. Clone size is not always given. Where it is, it says once, few, many or a class for expanded clones.

CDR3	size	V	J
SVEDRKGYT	many	TRBV29-1	TRBJ1-2
ASRPGGSYEQY	.	TRBV6-5	TRBJ2-7
ASSFRGRPNTEAF	many	TRBV5-6	TRBJ1-1
ASSFQANREAF	many	TRBV5-6	TRBJ1-1
SASSARNNEQF	many	TRBV20-1	TRBJ2-1
ASSPLGRGNQPQH	.	TRBV12-3/TRBV12-4	TRBJ1-5
SARLASGGVTDTQY	few	TRBV20-1	TRBJ2-3
ASSSRTGPYEQY	many	TRBV28	TRBJ2-7
ASSPLEVMNTEAF	.	TRBV18	TRBJ1-1
ATSPGTENTEAF	many	TRBV15	TRBJ1-1
SAMQGVKTEAF	.	TRBV20-1	TRBJ1-1
ASNTDKTINTGELF	.	TRBV12-3/TRBV12-4	TRBJ2-2
ASSRMNTEAF	few	TRBV12-3/TRBV12-4	TRBJ1-1
SARDTAGGSYEQY	.	TRBV20-1	TRBJ2-7
ASSLGVRQDTQY	.	TRBV12-3/TRBV12-4	TRBJ2-3
ASTPRGGTGELF	.	TRBV7-7	TRBJ2-2
ASRNRGTDTQY	many	TRBV2	TRBJ2-3
ASSGLAVNTGELF	few	TRBV2	TRBJ2-2
ASSSLDRGVYYEQY	many	TRBV5-6	TRBJ2-7
TAGPLAGELF	.	TRBV29-1	TRBJ2-2
ASSQEVGQGYEQF	.	TRBV4-3	TRBJ2-1
ASTTRDRGDQPQH	.	TRBV6-2/TRBV6-3	TRBJ1-5
ASSLSMTQPQH	.	TRBV12-3/TRBV12-4	TRBJ1-5
ASSKQGITEAF	few	TRBV7-9	TRBJ1-1
ASSLSGLDEQY	.	TRBV11-2	TRBJ2-7
SVGGGPDTQY	many	TRBV29-1	TRBJ2-3
AISDTYNSPLH	few	TRBV10-3	TRBJ1-6
ASSFDPGLLSGNTIY	.	TRBV12-3/TRBV12-4	TRBJ1-3
ASSSSGAYTDTQY	few	TRBV27	TRBJ2-3
ASSLLTSGGSNEQF	once	TRBV5-1	TRBJ2-1
ASSYRQSYEQY	.	TRBV6-5	TRBJ2-7
ASSSGQGSLGTGELF	.	TRBV5-1	TRBJ2-2
ASSSRGLAGGRGTDTQY	many	TRBV7-2	TRBJ2-3
ASSSPQGARGDTQY	few	TRBV5-4	TRBJ2-3
SARRRGQPQH	many	TRBV20-1	TRBJ1-5
ASSIVPGANTGELF	.	TRBV19	TRBJ2-2
ASSSPRDGNTEAF	many	TRBV6-5	TRBJ1-1
ASSSQYTGELF	.	TRBV7-6	TRBJ2-2
ATSDLTPASGRTGELF	.	TRBV24-1	TRBJ2-2
AISEPDSGYDYEQY	.	TRBV10-3	TRBJ2-7
ASSLAGEGNQPQH	few	TRBV5-1	TRBJ1-5
ASSPRAVNTEAF	many	TRBV12-3/TRBV12-4	TRBJ1-1
SARRQGDEQY	many	TRBV20-1	TRBJ2-7
ASSLGGREVLF	.	TRBV5-5	TRBJ2-2
SVPYSSDTQY	few	TRBV29-1	TRBJ2-3
ASSIVAGYEQY	few	TRBV19	TRBJ2-7
ATSREGQGPTDTQY	.	TRBV15	TRBJ2-3
SVGQGGGNTIY	few	TRBV29-1	TRBJ1-3
ASSQVTGSEQF	.	TRBV4-3	TRBJ2-1
ASSPNRAGANVLT	.	TRBV7-8	TRBJ2-6
ASSPPLPTTQY	.	TRBV2	TRBJ2-3